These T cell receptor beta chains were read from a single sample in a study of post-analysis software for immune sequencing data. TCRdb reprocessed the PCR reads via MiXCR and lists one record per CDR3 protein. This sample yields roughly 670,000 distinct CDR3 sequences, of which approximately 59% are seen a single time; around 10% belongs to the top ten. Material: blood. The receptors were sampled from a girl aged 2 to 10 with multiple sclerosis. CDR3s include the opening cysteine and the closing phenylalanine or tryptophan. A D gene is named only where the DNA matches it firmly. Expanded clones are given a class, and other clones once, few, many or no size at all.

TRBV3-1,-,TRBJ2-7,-,TGTGCCAGCAGCCAAGTAGGGGTTAACTACGAGCAGTACTTC,CASSQVGVNYEQYF
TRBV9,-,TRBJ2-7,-,TGTGCCAGCAGCGTGGGAGGCCGGGGGACCTACGAGCAGTACTTC,CASSVGGRGTYEQYF
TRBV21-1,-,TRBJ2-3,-,TGTGCCAGCAGCAACCCCGGGACTAGCGGGAGGCTCACAGATACGCAGTATTTT,CASSNPGTSGRLTDTQYF
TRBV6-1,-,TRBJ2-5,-,TGTGCCAGCACTTCATCGGTCCAAGAGACCCAGTACTTC,CASTSSVQETQYF
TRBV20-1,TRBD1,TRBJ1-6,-,TGCAGTGCCAACCCCCGGGACAGACTCTCCTATAATTCACCCCTCCACTTT,CSANPRDRLSYNSPLHF
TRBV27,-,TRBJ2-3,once,TGTGCCAGCAGTCCGTGGTGGGGGGCCTCCACAGATACGCAGTATTTT,CASSPWWGASTDTQYF
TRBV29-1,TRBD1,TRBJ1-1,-,TGCAGCGGGACAGGGATGAACACTGAAGCTATCTTT,CSGTGMNTEAIF
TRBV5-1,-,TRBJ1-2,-,TGCGCCAGCAGCTTGGACAGGGAGGGCAGTAACTATGGCTACACCTTC,CASSLDREGSNYGYTF
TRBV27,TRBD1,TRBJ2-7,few,TGTGCCAGCAGACCCCTCGGACAGGCTCCCTTGAGAGAGCAGTACTTC,CASRPLGQAPLREQYF
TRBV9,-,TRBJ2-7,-,TGTGCCAGCAGCCAATTGGGGGATCTTTACGAGCAGTACTTC,CASSQLGDLYEQYF
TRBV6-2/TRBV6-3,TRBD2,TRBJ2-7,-,TGTGCCAGCAGTGTGGGACTAGCGGGCCGCCTCTACGAGCAGTACTTC,CASSVGLAGRLYEQYF
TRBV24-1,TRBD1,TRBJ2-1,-,TGTGCCACCAGTGATTGGGACAGTGGGAACTACAATGTGCAGTTCTTC,CATSDWDSGNYNVQFF
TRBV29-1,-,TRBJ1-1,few,TGCAGCGTTGTCGGAGGGAACACTGAAGCTTTCTTT,CSVVGGNTEAFF
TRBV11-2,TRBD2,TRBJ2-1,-,TGTGCCAGCAGCTTAGGTGTCGGGACTAGGGGGGACGAGCAGTTCTTC,CASSLGVGTRGDEQFF
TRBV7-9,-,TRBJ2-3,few,TGTGCCAGCAGCTTAGGAGGCACTCGGGGCACGGATACGCAGTATTTT,CASSLGGTRGTDTQYF
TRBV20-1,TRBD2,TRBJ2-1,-,TGCAGTGCTAACAGCGGGAGAGGCCTCAATGAGCAGTTCTTC,CSANSGRGLNEQFF
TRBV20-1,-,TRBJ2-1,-,TGCAGTGCTAGAGGTCCGGATGAGCAGTTCTTC,CSARGPDEQFF
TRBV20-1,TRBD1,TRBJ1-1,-,TGCAGTGCTAGCTCAGGACAGGGTCGCACTGAAGCTTTCTTT,CSASSGQGRTEAFF
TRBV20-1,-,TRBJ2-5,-,TGCAGTGCTAGCGGGAGAATCGGCGACCTCACCCCAGAGACCCAGTACTTC,CSASGRIGDLTPETQYF
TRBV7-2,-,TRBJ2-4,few,TGTGCCAGCAGCCTCATAGGGACGTTGAGGGCCAAAAACATTCAGTACTTC,CASSLIGTLRAKNIQYF
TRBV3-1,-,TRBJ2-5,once,TGTGCCAGCTCGGGACTGGGCTTGGGGACCCAGTACTTC,CASSGLGLGTQYF
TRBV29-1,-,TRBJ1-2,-,TGCAGCGTTGAAGATTTGACTGCATATGGCTACACCTTC,CSVEDLTAYGYTF
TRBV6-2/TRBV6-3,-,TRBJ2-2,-,TGTGCCAGCAGTTACGTGGAGAGTACCGGGGAGCTGTTTTTT,CASSYVESTGELFF
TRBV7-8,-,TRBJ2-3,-,TGTGCCAGCAGCTTAGGGGGGGTAGCGGGCACAGATACGCAGTATTTT,CASSLGGVAGTDTQYF
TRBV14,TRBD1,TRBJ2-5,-,TGTGCCAGCAGCCAAGAAGGCGATTTGGGACAGTTGCAAGAGACCCAGTACTTC,CASSQEGDLGQLQETQYF
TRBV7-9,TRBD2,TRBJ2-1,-,TGTGCCAGCAGCCCGGGACTAGCGGGGGGGGATCGGAATGAGCAGTTCTTC,CASSPGLAGGDRNEQFF
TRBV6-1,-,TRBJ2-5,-,TGTGCCAGCAGTGAAGTCCTCAACCGCCAAGAGACCCAGTACTTC,CASSEVLNRQETQYF
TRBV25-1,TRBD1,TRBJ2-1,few,TGTGCCAGCAGTGAATTGGGGACAGGAGGGAAAAATGAGCAGTTCTTC,CASSELGTGGKNEQFF
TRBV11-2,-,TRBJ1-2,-,TGTGCCAGCAGCGTGGACGGGACCTATGGCTACACCTTC,CASSVDGTYGYTF
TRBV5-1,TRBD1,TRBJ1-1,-,TGCGCCAGCGAAAGGACAGGGGGCATGAACACTGAAGCTTTCTTT,CASERTGGMNTEAFF
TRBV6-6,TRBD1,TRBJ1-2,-,TGTGCCAGCAGCTCGGCGGGGGCAGGGGGTGATGGCTACACCTTC,CASSSAGAGGDGYTF
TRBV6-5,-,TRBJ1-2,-,TGTGCCAGCAGGAGGGGGACAATTAACTATGGCTACACCTTC,CASRRGTINYGYTF
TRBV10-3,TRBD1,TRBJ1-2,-,TGTGCCATCAGTCCAGGGGGCGACTATGGCTACACCTTC,CAISPGGDYGYTF
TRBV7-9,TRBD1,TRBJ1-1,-,TGTGCCAGCAGCCCACAGGGGGCTCACACTGAAGCTTTCTTT,CASSPQGAHTEAFF
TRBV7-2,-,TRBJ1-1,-,TGTGCCAGCAGCTTAAGTTCGGGAGACACTGAAGCTTTCTTT,CASSLSSGDTEAFF